These T cell receptor beta chains were read from a single sample in a study of blood T cell repertoires in COVID-19. Clones were read by immunoSEQ multiplex PCR, and TCRdb kept only the in-frame ones, dropping some. The sample lists around 140,000 clones, about 81% occurring once. Sequences were obtained from peripheral blood. These receptors all stem from a woman of 80 years or more with acute or convalescent COVID-19. Each CDR3 is given with its conserved first and last residue. Fields, in order: V gene, J gene, CDR3 protein.

TRBV29-1	TRBJ2-2	CSVTSGHITGELFF
TRBV19	TRBJ2-7	CASRGTASSYEQYF
TRBV5-1	TRBJ2-5	CASSSDIPREGQYF
TRBV6-2/TRBV6-3	TRBJ2-5	CASSYSTEQETQYF
TRBV27	TRBJ1-2	CASSLQINYGYTF
TRBV9	TRBJ2-1	CASSGVDTIMEQFF
TRBV10-2	TRBJ1-2	CASSADRAGTNYGYTF
TRBV7-8	TRBJ1-5	CASSFDLGNQPQHF
TRBV19	TRBJ2-7	CASSSRWGSGYEQYF
TRBV18	TRBJ1-2	CASSPGDSNYGYTF
TRBV5-1	TRBJ2-3	CASSLGVPGGTDTQYF
TRBV13	TRBJ1-1	CAVDTGVTEAFF
TRBV3-1/TRBV3-2	TRBJ2-3	CASSQDQVAGAFTDTQYF
TRBV2	TRBJ2-7	CASSEVERGGYEQYF
TRBV2	TRBJ2-2	CAGGQGRRSTGELFF
TRBV6-5	TRBJ2-7	CASRPGQFYEQYF
TRBV9	TRBJ1-2	CASSVDSARAQGYTF
TRBV11-2	TRBJ2-1	CASSLYQGNEQFF
TRBV2	TRBJ2-1	CASSPDRGGYNEQFF
TRBV5-1	TRBJ2-3	CASSFTGGISTDTQYF
TRBV19	TRBJ1-2	CASSIGDSYGYTF
TRBV5-8	TRBJ2-1	CASSLDRGRNEQFF
TRBV5-1	TRBJ1-1	CASSRSSGSNTEAFF
TRBV5-5	TRBJ2-5	CASSLSSSGSLETQYF
TRBV7-2	TRBJ2-7	CASSLAVGEQYF
TRBV11-2	TRBJ1-4	CASSGHRGANEKLFF
TRBV5-8	TRBJ2-7	CASSFQGYEQYF
TRBV7-9	TRBJ1-1	CASRLWTGRNTEAFF
TRBV7-9	TRBJ1-1	CASSLLSGLDTEAFF
TRBV11-2	TRBJ2-7	CASSLDLAGGSYEQYF
TRBV4-1	TRBJ1-3	CASSHGYSSGNTIYF
TRBV21-1	TRBJ2-3	CASSKVERSSTDTQYF
TRBV3-1/TRBV3-2	TRBJ1-1	CASSQGHRDTTNTEAFF
TRBV3-1/TRBV3-2	TRBJ2-1	CASSLERDRADNEQFF
TRBV15	TRBJ2-7	CATSRPVKGAYEQYF
TRBV7-2	TRBJ2-3	CASSLTSGGLTDTQYF
TRBV27	TRBJ2-2	CASSLALAGGNTGELFF
TRBV29-1	TRBJ1-4	CSVEQGGAGEKLFF
TRBV15	TRBJ2-3	CATSRGWGVKDTQYF
TRBV11-3	-	CASSLTSGRPKNEQFF